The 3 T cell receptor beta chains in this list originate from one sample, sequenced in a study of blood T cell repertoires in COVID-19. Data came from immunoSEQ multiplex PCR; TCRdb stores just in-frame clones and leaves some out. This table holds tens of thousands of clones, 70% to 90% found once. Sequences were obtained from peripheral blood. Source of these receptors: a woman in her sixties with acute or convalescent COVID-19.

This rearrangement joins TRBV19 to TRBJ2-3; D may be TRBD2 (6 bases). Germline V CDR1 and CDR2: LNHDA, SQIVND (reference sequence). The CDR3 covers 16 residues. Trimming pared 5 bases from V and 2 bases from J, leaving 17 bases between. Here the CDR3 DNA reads TGTGCCAGTAGTTCCCGCGGCGGGGTTAACACAGATACGCAGTATTTT. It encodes CASSSRGGVNTDTQYF.

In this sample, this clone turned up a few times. The CDR3 reads CASSLNRGEGLSAFF. CDR3 bases: TGTGCCAGCAGCTTGAACAGGGGTGAAGGTCTATCGGCTTTCTTT. The rearrangement links TRBV7-2 to TRBJ1-1; 7 bases are a match to TRBD1. V shed 3 bases and J 11 bases; nucleotides not matched to a gene: 15. In germline, CDR1 is SGHTA, CDR2 FQGNSA. The length of the CDR3 is 15 residues.

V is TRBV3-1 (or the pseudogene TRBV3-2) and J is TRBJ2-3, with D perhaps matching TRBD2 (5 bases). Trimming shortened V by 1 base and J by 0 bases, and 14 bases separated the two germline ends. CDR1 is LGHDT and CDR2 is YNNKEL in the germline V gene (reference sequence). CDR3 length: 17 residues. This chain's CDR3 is CASSQAAGTLSTDTQYF. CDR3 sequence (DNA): TGTGCCAGCAGCCAAGCTGCGGGCACACTTAGCACAGATACGCAGTATTTT.